The 28 T cell receptor beta chains in this list originate from one sample, sequenced in a study of blood T cell repertoires in COVID-19. Produced via immunoSEQ multiplex PCR; TCRdb's table is partial and in-frame only. This table has 390,000 or so clones, roughly 86% appearing once. The specimen was peripheral blood. The receptor set was obtained from a woman in her twenties or thirties with COVID-19, enrolled during active disease.

The V gene is TRBV6-5, the J gene TRBJ1-3; 9 bases agree with TRBD1. J was trimmed by 4 bases and V by 2 bases; bases with no gene match: 6. This CDR3 is built from 16 residues. Germline values: CDR1 MNHEY, CDR2 SVGAGI. Here the CDR3 DNA reads TGTGCCAGCAGTTACGGGGACAGGGCCCGAGGAAACACCATATATTTT. Translating it yields CASSYGDRARGNTIYF.

The chain employs TRBV7-8 and TRBJ2-2; 8 nucleotides align to TRBD2. J gave up 0 bases and V 7 bases, and 4 bases lay outside the gene matches. The CDR3 loop spans 15 amino acids. Germline V gene data show CDR1 as SGHVS and CDR2 as FQNEAQ. The CDR3 coding sequence is TGTGCCAGCAATGGACTAGCTTCGAACACCGGGGAGCTGTTTTTT. Its protein product is CASNGLASNTGELFF.

Notes on this clone: Other DNA sequences within the sample encode an identical CDR3. The rearrangement uses TRBV28 and TRBJ1-2, with D hard to call. Trimming removed 3 bases from V and 0 bases from J, with 5 bases in between. This CDR3 spans 13 amino acids. CDR1 is MDHEN and CDR2 is SYDVKM in the germline V gene. In DNA form, the CDR3 reads TGTGCCAGCAGTTTCACGGCTAACTATGGCTACACCTTC. This translates into CASSFTANYGYTF.

This chain connects TRBV28 to TRBJ2-3; D is possibly TRBD2 (5 bases). This CDR3 is built from 12 residues. V shed 10 bases and J shed 5 bases, with 13 bases lying between them. The germline CDR1 and CDR2 sequences are MDHEN and SYDVKM. CDR3 residues: CAISRGGDTQYF. CDR3 in DNA: TGTGCCATCTCGAGAGGAGGAGATACGCAGTATTTT.

The chain recombines TRBV27 with TRBJ2-5; 8 nucleotides agree with TRBD1. The junction had 9 bases not matched to a gene; V was cut back by 4 bases and J by 5 bases. Germline V CDR1 and CDR2: MNHEY, SMNVEV (reference sequence). The CDR3 sequence is 15 residues long. This chain's CDR3 is CASSSQPTGAETQYF. DNA for the CDR3: TGTGCCAGCAGTTCCCAACCGACAGGGGCGGAGACCCAGTACTTC.

The V call is TRBV9, the J call TRBJ2-2, with D unclear. From germline, CDR1 is SGDLS and CDR2 YYNGEE. Trimming stripped 1 base from V and 7 bases from J, with 5 bases between. The CDR3 totals 12 residues. As DNA, the CDR3 is TGTGCCAGCAGCGTACAGGACGGGGAGCTGTTTTTT. This translates into CASSVQDGELFF.

This chain connects TRBV4-1 to TRBJ2-6; 7 bases align to TRBD1. CDR1 MGHRA and CDR2 YSYEKL come from the germline V gene. This CDR3 is built from 20 residues. The V segment lost 0 bases and the J segment 0 bases; nucleotides outside the gene matches: 11. The CDR3 spells CASSQDLFWDSSSGANVLTF. The CDR3 DNA reads TGCGCCAGCAGCCAAGATTTGTTCTGGGACAGCAGCTCTGGGGCCAACGTCCTGACTTTC.

This clone was seen only once. The rearrangement uses TRBV2 and TRBJ1-1, with 9 nucleotides matching TRBD1. Germline lookup yields CDR1 SNHLY and CDR2 FYNNEI. V lost 6 bases to trimming and J lost 5 bases; unmatched junction nucleotides: 7. This CDR3 contains 14 residues. CDR3 sequence reads: CASSLDRGETEAFF. The CDR3 DNA follows: TGTGCCAGCAGCCTGGACAGGGGCGAGACTGAAGCTTTCTTT. Using reference TRBV2 and TRBJ1-1 for the parts outside the CDR3, the full variable domain is EPEVTQTPSHQVTQMGQEVILRCVPISNHLYFYWYRQILGQKVEFLVSFYNNEISEKSEIFDDQFSVERPDGSNFTLKIRSTKLEDSAMYFCASSLDRGETEAFFGQGTRLTVV.

There are many counts of this clone. The chain uses TRBV12-5 and TRBJ2-2, with TRBD1 identical over 8 bases. The CDR3 contains 18 residues. CDR1 LGHNT and CDR2 FRNRAP come from the germline V gene. Trimming removed 4 bases from V and 5 bases from J; junction bases left unmatched: 15. CDR3 nucleotides: TGTGCTAGTGGTTCCTGGGGCAGGGGGCTGGTAAAAACCGGGGAGCTGTTTTTT. Protein: CASGSWGRGLVKTGELFF.

V usage is TRBV19 and J usage is TRBJ2-6, with 8 bases matching TRBD1. The CDR3 is made up of 16 amino acids. Germline CDR1 is LNHDA and CDR2 is SQIVND (reference sequence). V gave up 5 bases and J gave up 2 bases; unmatched junction bases: 5. CDR3 DNA: TGTGCCAGTAGTGCCGGACAGGGAACTGGGGCCAACGTCCTGACTTTC. As protein: CASSAGQGTGANVLTF.

The chain links TRBV12-3 or TRBV12-4 to TRBJ2-7; perhaps TRBD2 as D (6 bases). The CDR3 consists of 13 residues. Between the trimmed V and J ends, which lost 4 bases and 7 bases, there was a span of 14 bases. DNA of the CDR3: TGTGCCAGCAGTTCAGCGGGCCTTTGGGAGCAGTACTTC. Protein product: CASSSAGLWEQYF.

The CDR3 loop reads CASSGQGAADTQYF. The CDR3, as DNA: TGTGCCAGCTCGGGACAGGGGGCGGCAGATACGCAGTATTTT. V usage is TRBV6-4 and J usage is TRBJ2-3, with 12 bases lining up with TRBD1. Per germline, CDR1 MRHNA and CDR2 SNTAGT. The J segment lost 4 bases and the V segment lost 8 bases, leaving 4 bases of the junction unmatched. The CDR3 is made up of 14 amino acids.

This chain uses TRBV2 with TRBJ2-7, with no clear D. Germline assignment: CDR1 SNHLY and CDR2 FYNNEI. The ends were cut back, 6 bases at V and 6 bases at J, with 6 bases in the middle. The length of the CDR3 is 10 residues. The CDR3 spells CASSFLEQYF. The CDR3 nucleotides are TGTGCCAGCAGCTTCCTCGAGCAGTACTTC.

CDR3 sequence: CASSVGTGPYEQYF. CDR3 bases: TGTGCCAGCAGCGTAGGGACAGGGCCCTACGAGCAGTACTTC. The gene calls are TRBV9 and TRBJ2-7, with 8 positions matching TRBD1. CDR1 SGDLS and CDR2 YYNGEE come from the germline V gene. The trim removed 0 bases at V and 2 bases at J, leaving 1 base unmatched. This CDR3 contains 14 residues.

There are a few counts of this clone. This chain uses TRBV24-1 with TRBJ2-7; D may be TRBD2 (6 bases). Between the trimmed V and J ends, which lost 4 bases and 7 bases, there was a span of 10 bases. Germline V gene lookup returns CDR1 KGHDR and CDR2 SFDVKD. The CDR3 is made up of 12 amino acids. The CDR3 here is CATSETGVEQYF. In nucleotides, the CDR3 is TGTGCCACCAGTGAGACGGGGGTAGAGCAGTACTTC.

Concerning this clone itself: At the DNA level, this CDR3 is encoded by other sequences in the same sample as well. The chain uses TRBV5-1 and TRBJ2-1; 12 nucleotides align to TRBD2. V was pared by 0 bases and J by 7 bases, with 2 bases of the junction left unmatched. Per germline, CDR1 SGHRS and CDR2 YFSETQ. The CDR3 totals 15 residues. The CDR3 sequence: CASSLGLAGVNEQFF. CDR3 bases: TGCGCCAGCAGCTTGGGACTAGCGGGAGTAAATGAGCAGTTCTTC.

The rearrangement uses TRBV25-1 and TRBJ2-7; D is possibly TRBD2 (6 bases). Trimming took off 7 bases at V and 7 bases at J, with 17 bases between the two ends. This CDR3 is built from 13 residues. Germline loops: CDR1 MGHDK, CDR2 SYGVNS. CDR3 region: CASTRDFTGEQYF. The CDR3 bases are TGTGCCAGCACCAGGGACTTTACGGGGGAGCAGTACTTC.

This clone was observed a single time. This chain joins TRBV19 and TRBJ1-5, with 8 nucleotides matching TRBD1. Germline V CDR1 and CDR2: LNHDA, SQIVND (reference sequence). After removal of 10 bases from V and 9 bases from J, the junction contained 14 bases not matched to a gene. There are 14 residues in the CDR3. The CDR3 DNA reads TGTGCCACCAAAGCCGGGACAGGTGGGCCGCCCCAGCATTTT. The encoded protein is CATKAGTGGPPQHF. The entire variable domain, with the rest obtained from reference TRBV19 and TRBJ1-5, is as follows: DGGITQSPKYLFRKEGQNVTLSCEQNLNHDAMYWYRQDPGQGLRLIYYSQIVNDFQKGDIAEGYSVSREKKESFPLTVTSAQKNPTAFYLCATKAGTGGPPQHFGDGTRLSIL.

This clone was recorded only once. V is TRBV12-3 or TRBV12-4 and J is TRBJ1-5; the match to TRBD1 covers 9 bases. The length of the CDR3 is 13 residues. The V segment lost 4 bases and the J segment 6 bases; nucleotides outside the gene matches: 1. CDR3 amino acids: CASSWDRAQPQHF. In DNA form, the CDR3 reads TGTGCCAGCAGTTGGGACAGGGCTCAGCCCCAGCATTTT.

This chain links TRBV6-2 or TRBV6-3 with TRBJ2-2; D gene ambiguous. The V end was cut by 6 bases, the J end by 2 bases, with 10 bases between. This CDR3 has 14 amino acids. Germline V gives CDR1 MNHEY, CDR2 SVGEGT. CDR3 DNA sequence: TGTGCCAGCAGCGCCGACTTTAACACCGGGGAGCTGTTTTTT. Amino acid sequence: CASSADFNTGELFF.

DNA for the CDR3: TGCAGCGTGACTAGCGGGAGAGAGACCCAGTACTTC. It codes for CSVTSGRETQYF. J is TRBJ2-5 and V is TRBV29-1; 12 bases are a match to TRBD2. The CDR3 loop spans 12 amino acids. After removal of 6 bases from V and 4 bases from J, the junction contained 0 bases not matched to a gene. CDR1 SQVTM and CDR2 ANQGSEA come from the germline V gene.

This clone came up once. The V and J genes are TRBV21-1 and TRBJ1-5; the DNA was not compared with TRBD1, the D call given in the table. TRBV21-1 is listed as a pseudogene. The length of the CDR3 is 16 residues. CDR3 amino acids: CASSKAPLKGNQPQHF. Written as DNA, the CDR3 is TGTGCCAGCAGCAAAGCGCCCCTCAAGGGGAATCAGCCCCAGCATTTT.

In regard to this clone: The same CDR3 also results from other DNA sequences found in this sample. J is TRBJ1-1 and V is TRBV5-1; the D is unclear. Germline V CDR1 and CDR2: SGHRS, YFSETQ. The CDR3 runs to 13 residues. V was clipped by 4 bases and J by 1 base, with 8 bases between them. The CDR3 reads CASSPRGNTEAFF. CDR3 nucleotide sequence: TGCGCCAGCAGCCCCCGGGGGAACACTGAAGCTTTCTTT.

In this sample, this clone turned up a few times. The chain links TRBV30 to TRBJ1-3, with D uncertain. The V gene lost 5 bases and the J gene lost 0 bases, with 5 bases spanning the gap. The CDR3 is 12 amino acids. CDR1 and CDR2 (germline): GTSNPN, SVGIG (reference sequence). CDR3 sequence reads: CAWADSGNTIYF. The CDR3 coding sequence is TGTGCCTGGGCAGACTCTGGAAACACCATATATTTT.

V and J are TRBV15 and TRBJ2-3; TRBD2 aligns across 8 bases. The CDR3 covers 17 residues. CDR1 is LNHNV and CDR2 is YYDKDF in the germline V gene (reference sequence). Trimming removed 3 bases from V and 3 bases from J; junction bases left unmatched: 11. CDR3 DNA: TGTGCCACCAGCAGGAAGGGGTTTAGCGGGACTACAGATACGCAGTATTTT. It yields the protein CATSRKGFSGTTDTQYF.

The rearrangement links TRBV2 to TRBJ1-2, with 11 nucleotides matching TRBD1. The germline CDR1 and CDR2 sequences are SNHLY and FYNNEI. V lost 4 bases to trimming and J lost 8 bases; unmatched junction nucleotides: 6. This CDR3 contains 14 residues. As DNA, the CDR3 is TGTGCCAGCAGTGCCGGGGACAGGGGGGACGGCTACACCTTC. It translates to CASSAGDRGDGYTF.

The rearrangement links TRBV18 to TRBJ1-2; D remains ambiguous. Trimming pared 1 base from V and 3 bases from J, leaving 12 bases between. CDR3 length: 15 amino acids. CDR1 KGHSH and CDR2 LQKENI come from the germline V gene. The CDR3 loop is CASSPRSRADYGYTF. Here the CDR3 DNA reads TGTGCCAGCTCACCACGTTCGCGGGCGGACTATGGCTACACCTTC.

The rearrangement links TRBV25-1 to TRBJ2-2, with 11 bases matching TRBD1. Looked up from germline, CDR1 is MGHDK and CDR2 is SYGVNS. V lost 3 bases and J lost 3; bases outside the gene matches: 9. CDR3 size: 18 residues. Here the CDR3 reads CASSDSRTGGADTGELFF. CDR3 coding DNA: TGTGCCAGCAGTGATTCGCGGACAGGGGGCGCGGACACCGGGGAGCTGTTTTTT.